The 9 T cell receptor beta chains below come from one sample, sequenced in a study of blood T cell repertoires in COVID-19. Clones were read by immunoSEQ multiplex PCR, and TCRdb kept only the in-frame ones, dropping some. Among roughly 100,000 clones listed, 79% were seen once. Sequencing used peripheral blood. These receptors were obtained from a woman aged 80 or older with active or convalescent COVID-19.

Of note for this clone: An end of the junction does not agree with germline; a read error may underlie this. This chain connects TRBV5-1 to TRBJ2-7, with D unclear. This CDR3 has 14 amino acids. Germline CDR1 SGHRS, CDR2 YFSETQ. CDR3 bases: TGTGCCAGCAGCTTGCTATCGCCCCGTTACGAGCAGTACTTC. Translating gives CASSLLSPRYEQYF.

V and J are TRBV9 and TRBJ2-1; 7 positions match TRBD2. Trimming cost V 0 bases and J 8 bases; bases outside gene matches: 14. Germline V gene data show CDR1 as SGDLS and CDR2 as YYNGEE. CDR3 size: 17 residues. CDR3 loop: CASSVVGAGVSPDEQFF. DNA for the CDR3: TGTGCCAGCAGCGTAGTAGGGGCGGGAGTGAGCCCGGATGAGCAGTTCTTC.

The rearrangement joins TRBV15 to TRBJ2-6, with a possible D match to TRBD2 (5 bases). CDR3 length equals 15 residues. Trimming cost V 1 base and J 4 bases, with 8 bases left between them. Germline CDR1 LNHNV, CDR2 YYDKDF (reference sequence). DNA of the CDR3: TGTGCCACCAGCAGAGGATTAGCGGGGGCCAACGTCCTGACTTTC. This encodes CATSRGLAGANVLTF.

This clone was observed a few times. The gene calls are TRBV30 and TRBJ2-2; possible D gene TRBD2, 7 bases. The germline V gene encodes CDR1 GTSNPN and CDR2 SVGIG (reference sequence). The CDR3 covers 14 residues. V was trimmed by 5 bases and J by 4 bases, leaving 14 bases between them. The CDR3 sequence is CAWGGEGGTGELFF. The CDR3 nucleotides are TGTGCCTGGGGAGGGGAGGGGGGCACCGGGGAGCTGTTTTTT.

This sequence joins TRBV6-5 and TRBJ2-7; 8 positions match TRBD1. Germline loops: CDR1 MNHEY, CDR2 SVGAGI. This CDR3 contains 15 residues. With 7 bases clipped from V and 6 bases from J, the junction kept 14 bases outside the gene matches. For the CDR3, the DNA is TGTGCCAGCACTCCATCAGGGGGCGCCCCCGCCGAGCAGTACTTC. Encoded protein: CASTPSGGAPAEQYF.

CDR3 coding DNA: TGTGCCAGCAGTTCCGCGGACAGGGGGCATGAAAAACTGTTTTTT. Translated: CASSSADRGHEKLFF. The chain is built from TRBV28 and TRBJ1-4, with 11 bases aligning to TRBD1. Germline V gene data show CDR1 as MDHEN and CDR2 as SYDVKM. This CDR3 is 15 amino acids long. V trimming: 4 bases; J trimming: 6 bases; junction bases outside the gene matches: 4.

V usage is TRBV28 and J usage is TRBJ1-1; TRBD1 is a possible D gene (5 bases). Trimming took off 3 bases at V and 6 bases at J, with 17 bases between the two ends. CDR1 is MDHEN, CDR2 SYDVKM, per germline. The CDR3 length is 15 residues. The CDR3 region has the DNA TGTGCCAGCAGTTTGCTTCCTCACAGGAGCTCTGAAGCTTTCTTT. Its translation: CASSLLPHRSSEAFF.

This chain connects TRBV11-1 to TRBJ2-3, with D perhaps TRBD1 (6 bases). V lost 3 bases, J lost 2 bases, and 9 bases lay in between. Germline V gene data show CDR1 as SGHAT and CDR2 as FQDESV (reference sequence). The CDR3 has 14 residues. The CDR3 sequence: CASSLDRSTDTQYF. The CDR3 DNA reads as TGTGCCAGCAGCTTGGACAGATCCACAGATACGCAGTATTTT. Full variable domain (outside the CDR3, taken from reference TRBV11-1 and TRBJ2-3): EAEVAQSPRYKITEKSQAVAFWCDPISGHATLYWYRQILGQGPELLVQFQDESVVDDSQLPKDRFSAERLKGVDSTLKIQPAELGDSAMYLCASSLDRSTDTQYFGPGTRLTVL.

This sequence joins TRBV24-1 and TRBJ2-5; TRBD1 might be the D (6 bases). CDR3 length: 16 amino acids. V lost 4 bases to trimming and J lost 3 bases, with 17 bases between them. Germline V gene sequence: CDR1 KGHDR, CDR2 SFDVKD. CDR3 nucleotides: TGTGCCACCAGTGACCCCGGGGTTCAGGGGAAAGAGACCCAGTACTTC. This sequence encodes CATSDPGVQGKETQYF.